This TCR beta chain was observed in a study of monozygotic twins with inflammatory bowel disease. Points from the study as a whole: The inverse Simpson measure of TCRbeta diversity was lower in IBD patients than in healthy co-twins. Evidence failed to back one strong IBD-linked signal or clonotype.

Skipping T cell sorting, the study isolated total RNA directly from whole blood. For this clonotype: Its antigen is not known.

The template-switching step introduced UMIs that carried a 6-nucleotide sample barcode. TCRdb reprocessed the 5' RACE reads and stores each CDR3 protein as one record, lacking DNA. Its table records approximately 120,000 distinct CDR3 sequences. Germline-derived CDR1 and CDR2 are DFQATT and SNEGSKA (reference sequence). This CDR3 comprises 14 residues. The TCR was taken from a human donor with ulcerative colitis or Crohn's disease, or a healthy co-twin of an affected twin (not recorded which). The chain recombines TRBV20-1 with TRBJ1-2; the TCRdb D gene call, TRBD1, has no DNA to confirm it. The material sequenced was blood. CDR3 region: CSARVLAGGRGYTF.